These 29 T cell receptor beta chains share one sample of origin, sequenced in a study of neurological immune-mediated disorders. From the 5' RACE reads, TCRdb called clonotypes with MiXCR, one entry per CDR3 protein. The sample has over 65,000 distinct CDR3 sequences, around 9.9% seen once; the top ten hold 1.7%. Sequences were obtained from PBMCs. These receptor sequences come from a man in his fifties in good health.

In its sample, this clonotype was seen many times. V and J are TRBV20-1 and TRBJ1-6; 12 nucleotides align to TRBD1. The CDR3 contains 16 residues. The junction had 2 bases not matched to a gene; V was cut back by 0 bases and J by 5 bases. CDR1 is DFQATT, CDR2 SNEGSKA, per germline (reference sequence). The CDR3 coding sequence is TGCAGTGCTAGAGACGGGACAGGGGGCAATAATTCACCCCTCCACTTT. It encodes CSARDGTGGNNSPLHF.

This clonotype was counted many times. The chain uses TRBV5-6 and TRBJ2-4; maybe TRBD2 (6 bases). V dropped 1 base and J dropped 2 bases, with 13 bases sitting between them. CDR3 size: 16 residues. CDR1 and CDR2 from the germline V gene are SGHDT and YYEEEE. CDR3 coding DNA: TGTGCCAGCAGCTTGTTTGGGGGAGGCTCCAAAAACATTCAGTACTTC. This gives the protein CASSLFGGGSKNIQYF. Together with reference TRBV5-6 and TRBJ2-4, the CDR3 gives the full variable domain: DAGVTQSPTHLIKTRGQQVTLRCSPKSGHDTVSWYQQALGQGPQFIFQYYEEEERQRGNFPDRFSGHQFPNYSSELNVNALLLGDSALYLCASSLFGGGSKNIQYFGAGTRLSVL.

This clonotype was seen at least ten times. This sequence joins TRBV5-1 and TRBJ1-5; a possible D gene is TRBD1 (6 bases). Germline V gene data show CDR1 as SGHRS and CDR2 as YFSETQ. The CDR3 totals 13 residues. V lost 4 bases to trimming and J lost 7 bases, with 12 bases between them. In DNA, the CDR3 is TGCGCCAGCAGCCTACAGGGCGCCCAGCCCCAGCATTTT. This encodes CASSLQGAQPQHF. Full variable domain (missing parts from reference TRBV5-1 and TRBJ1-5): KAGVTQTPRYLIKTRGQQVTLSCSPISGHRSVSWYQQTPGQGLQFLFEYFSETQRNKGNFPGRFSGRQFSNSRSEMNVSTLELGDSALYLCASSLQGAQPQHFGDGTRLSIL.

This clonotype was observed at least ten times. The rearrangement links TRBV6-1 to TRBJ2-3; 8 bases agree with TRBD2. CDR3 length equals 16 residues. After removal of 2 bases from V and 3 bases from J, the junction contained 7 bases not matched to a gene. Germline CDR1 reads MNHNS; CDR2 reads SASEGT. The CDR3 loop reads CASSEKRGGRTDTQYF. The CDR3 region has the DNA TGTGCCAGCAGTGAAAAACGGGGGGGCCGTACAGATACGCAGTATTTT.

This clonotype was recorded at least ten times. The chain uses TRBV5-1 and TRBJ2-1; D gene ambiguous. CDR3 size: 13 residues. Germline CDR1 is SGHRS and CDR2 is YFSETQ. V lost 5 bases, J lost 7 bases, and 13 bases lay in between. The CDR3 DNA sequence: TGCGCCAGCAGTCTTAGTGGGGAAAATGAGCAGTTCTTC. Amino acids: CASSLSGENEQFF.

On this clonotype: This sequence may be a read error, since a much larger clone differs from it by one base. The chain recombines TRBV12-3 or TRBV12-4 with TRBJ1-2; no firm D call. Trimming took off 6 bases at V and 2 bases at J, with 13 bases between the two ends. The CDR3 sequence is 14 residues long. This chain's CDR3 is CASSTSGGNYGYTF. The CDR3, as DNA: TGTGCCAGCAGCACGAGCGGTGGGAACTATGGCTACACCTTC.

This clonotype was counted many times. The CDR3, as DNA: TGCAGCGTTTGGGAGGAGGAGACCCAGTACTTC. Its translation: CSVWEEETQYF. The V call is TRBV29-1, the J call TRBJ2-5, with a tentative D call TRBD2 (6 bases). V lost 5 bases to trimming and J lost 5 bases, with 9 bases between them. CDR1 and CDR2 from the germline V gene are SQVTM and ANQGSEA. The CDR3 runs 11 residues.

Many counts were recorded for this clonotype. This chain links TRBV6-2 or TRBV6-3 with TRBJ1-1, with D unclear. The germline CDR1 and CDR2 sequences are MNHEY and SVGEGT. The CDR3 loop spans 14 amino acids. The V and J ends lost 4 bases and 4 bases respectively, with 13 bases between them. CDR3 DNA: TGTGCCAGCAGTTTTTTCGTCCGGGGCACTGAAGCTTTCTTT. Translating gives CASSFFVRGTEAFF.

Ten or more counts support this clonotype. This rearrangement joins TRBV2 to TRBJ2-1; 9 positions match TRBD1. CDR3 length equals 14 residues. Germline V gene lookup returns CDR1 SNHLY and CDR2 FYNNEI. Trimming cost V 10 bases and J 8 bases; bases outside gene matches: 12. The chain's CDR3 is CATSGTGNRDEQFF. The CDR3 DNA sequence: TGTGCCACCTCCGGGACAGGGAATAGGGATGAGCAGTTCTTC. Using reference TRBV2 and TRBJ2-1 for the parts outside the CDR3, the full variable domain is EPEVTQTPSHQVTQMGQEVILRCVPISNHLYFYWYRQILGQKVEFLVSFYNNEISEKSEIFDDQFSVERPDGSNFTLKIRSTKLEDSAMYFCATSGTGNRDEQFFGPGTRLTVL.

In DNA, the CDR3 is TGTGCCAGCAGCCAAGAAGGCAGCCTCGCTTTCTTT. Amino acid sequence: CASSQEGSLAFF. This chain connects TRBV4-2 to TRBJ1-1; D gene unclear. The CDR3 is made up of 12 amino acids. V was shortened by 0 bases and J by 11 bases, with 10 bases between the two germline ends. The germline CDR1 and CDR2 sequences are LGHNA and YNFKEQ.

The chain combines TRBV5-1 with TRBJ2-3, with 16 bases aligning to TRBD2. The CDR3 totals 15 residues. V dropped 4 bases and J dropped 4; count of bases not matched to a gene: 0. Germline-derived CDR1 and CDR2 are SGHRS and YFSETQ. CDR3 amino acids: CASSGTSGRADTQYF. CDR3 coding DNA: TGCGCCAGCAGCGGGACTAGCGGGAGGGCAGATACGCAGTATTTT.

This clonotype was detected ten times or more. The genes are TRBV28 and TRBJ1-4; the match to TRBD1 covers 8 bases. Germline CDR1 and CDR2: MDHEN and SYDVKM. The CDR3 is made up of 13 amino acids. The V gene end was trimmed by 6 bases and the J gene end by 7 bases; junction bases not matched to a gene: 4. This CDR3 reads CASRSGGSEKLFF. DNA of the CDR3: TGTGCCAGCAGGTCAGGGGGCTCTGAAAAACTGTTTTTT.

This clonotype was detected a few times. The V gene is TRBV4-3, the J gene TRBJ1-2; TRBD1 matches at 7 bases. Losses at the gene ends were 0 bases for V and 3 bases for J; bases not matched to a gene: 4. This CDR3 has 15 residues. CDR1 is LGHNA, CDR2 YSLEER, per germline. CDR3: CASSQDRGHHYGYTF. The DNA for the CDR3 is TGCGCCAGCAGCCAAGATAGGGGGCATCACTATGGCTACACCTTC.

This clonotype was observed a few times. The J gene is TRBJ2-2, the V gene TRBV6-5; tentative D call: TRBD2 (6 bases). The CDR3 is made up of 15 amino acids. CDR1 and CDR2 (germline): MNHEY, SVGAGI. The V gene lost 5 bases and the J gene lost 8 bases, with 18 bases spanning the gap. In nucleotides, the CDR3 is TGTGCCAGCAGTACGATCGGGAGTAAAATAGGGGAGCTGTTTTTT. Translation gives CASSTIGSKIGELFF.

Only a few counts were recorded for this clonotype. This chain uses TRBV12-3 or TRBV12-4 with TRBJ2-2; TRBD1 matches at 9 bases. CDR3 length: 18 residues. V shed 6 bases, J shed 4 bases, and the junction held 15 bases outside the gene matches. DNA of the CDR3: TGTGCCAGCAGGGATGGGACAGGGCGTGGAAGGGGCACCGGGGAGCTGTTTTTT. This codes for CASRDGTGRGRGTGELFF.

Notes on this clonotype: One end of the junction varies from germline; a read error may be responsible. The CDR3: CSARLLAAGETQYF. CDR3 coding DNA: TGCAGTGCTAGACTGCTAGCGGCTGGGGAGACCCAGTATTTC. This rearrangement joins TRBV20-1 to TRBJ2-5; 7 bases agree with TRBD2. Germline CDR1 is DFQATT and CDR2 is SNEGSKA (reference sequence). The CDR3 has 14 amino acids.

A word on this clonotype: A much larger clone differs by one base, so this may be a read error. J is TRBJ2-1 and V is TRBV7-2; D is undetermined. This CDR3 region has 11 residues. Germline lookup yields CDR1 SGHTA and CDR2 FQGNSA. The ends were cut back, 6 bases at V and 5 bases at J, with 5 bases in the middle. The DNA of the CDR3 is TGTGCCAGCAGATTAAACAATGAGCAGTTCTTC. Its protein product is CASRLNNEQFF.

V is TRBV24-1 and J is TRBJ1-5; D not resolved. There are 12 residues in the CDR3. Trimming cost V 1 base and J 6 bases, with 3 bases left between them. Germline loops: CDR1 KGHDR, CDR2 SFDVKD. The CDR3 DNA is TGTGCCACCAGTGATTTCGGTCAGCCCCAGCATTTT. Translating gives CATSDFGQPQHF.

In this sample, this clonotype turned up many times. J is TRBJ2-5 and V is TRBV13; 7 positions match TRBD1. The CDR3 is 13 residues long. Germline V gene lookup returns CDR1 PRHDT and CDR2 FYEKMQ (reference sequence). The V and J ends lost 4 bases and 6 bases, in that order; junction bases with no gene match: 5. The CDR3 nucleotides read TGTGCCAGCAGCTACGACAGGGCCAAGACCCAGTACTTC. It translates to CASSYDRAKTQYF. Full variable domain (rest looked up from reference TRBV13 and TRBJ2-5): AAGVIQSPRHLIKEKRETATLKCYPIPRHDTVYWYQQGPGQDPQFLISFYEKMQSDKGSIPDRFSAQQFSDYHSELNMSSLELGDSALYFCASSYDRAKTQYFGPGTRLLVL.

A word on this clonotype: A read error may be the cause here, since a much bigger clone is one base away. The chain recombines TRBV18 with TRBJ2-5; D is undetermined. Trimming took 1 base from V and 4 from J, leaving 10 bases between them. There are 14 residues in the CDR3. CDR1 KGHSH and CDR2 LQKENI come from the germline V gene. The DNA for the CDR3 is TGTGCCAGCTCACCACAGAACAGCGTAGAGACCCAGTACTTC. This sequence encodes CASSPQNSVETQYF.

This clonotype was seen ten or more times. CDR3 in DNA: TGTGCCAGCAGTCACCCCGGGACAGAGAGATACGAGCAGTACTTC. Translating gives CASSHPGTERYEQYF. The chain carries TRBV6-2 or TRBV6-3 and TRBJ2-7; 7 nucleotides match TRBD1. CDR1 is MNHEY and CDR2 is SVGEGT in the germline V gene. CDR3 size: 15 residues. The V gene end was trimmed by 5 bases and the J gene end by 4 bases; junction bases not matched to a gene: 11.

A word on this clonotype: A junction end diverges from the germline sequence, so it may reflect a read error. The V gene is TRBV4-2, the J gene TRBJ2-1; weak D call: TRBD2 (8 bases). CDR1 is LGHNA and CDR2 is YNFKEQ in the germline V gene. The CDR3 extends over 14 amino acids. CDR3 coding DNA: TGTGCCAGCAGCCAAGAGGGACTAGGGGGCGAACAGATCTTC. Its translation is CASSQEGLGGEQIF.

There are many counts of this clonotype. This chain's CDR3 is CASNNLRQPGNTIYF. The CDR3 nucleotides read TGTGCCAGCAATAATCTTAGGCAGCCTGGAAACACCATATATTTT. V usage is TRBV7-2 and J usage is TRBJ1-3; D unresolved. The V gene lost 7 bases and the J gene lost 2 bases, with 15 bases spanning the gap. The CDR3 has 15 amino acids. Germline V lookup: CDR1 SGHTA, CDR2 FQGNSA. The entire variable domain, with the rest obtained from reference TRBV7-2 and TRBJ1-3, is as follows: GAGVSQSPSNKVTEKGKDVELRCDPISGHTALYWYRQSLGQGLEFLIYFQGNSAPDKSGLPSDRFSAERTGGSVSTLTIQRTQQEDSAVYLCASNNLRQPGNTIYFGEGSWLTVV.

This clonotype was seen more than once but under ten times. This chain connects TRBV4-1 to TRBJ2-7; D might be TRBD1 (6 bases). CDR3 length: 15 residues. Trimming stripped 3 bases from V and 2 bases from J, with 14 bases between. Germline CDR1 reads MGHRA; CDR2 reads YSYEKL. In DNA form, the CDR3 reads TGCGCCAGCAGCCAGGGACCTGGACAGACCTACGAGCAGTACTTC. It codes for CASSQGPGQTYEQYF.

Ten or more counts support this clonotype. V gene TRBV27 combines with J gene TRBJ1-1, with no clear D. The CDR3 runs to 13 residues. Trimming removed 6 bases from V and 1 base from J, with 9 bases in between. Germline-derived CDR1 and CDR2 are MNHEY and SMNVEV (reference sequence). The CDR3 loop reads CASRLTGNTEAFF. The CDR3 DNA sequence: TGTGCCAGCAGACTGACGGGGAACACTGAAGCTTTCTTT.

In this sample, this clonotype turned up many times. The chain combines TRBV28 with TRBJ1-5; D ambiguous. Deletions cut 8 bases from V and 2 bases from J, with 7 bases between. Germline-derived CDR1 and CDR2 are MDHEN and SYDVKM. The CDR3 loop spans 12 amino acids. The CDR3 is CASSKGNQPQHF. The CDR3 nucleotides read TGTGCCAGCTCGAAGGGCAATCAGCCCCAGCATTTT.

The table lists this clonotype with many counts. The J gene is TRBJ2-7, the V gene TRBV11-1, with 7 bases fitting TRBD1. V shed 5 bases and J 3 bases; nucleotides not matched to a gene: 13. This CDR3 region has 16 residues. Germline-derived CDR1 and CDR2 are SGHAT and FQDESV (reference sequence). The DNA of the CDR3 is TGTGCCAGCAGCCCCCCTCCACAGGGGACAATCTACGAGCAGTACTTC. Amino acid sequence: CASSPPPQGTIYEQYF.

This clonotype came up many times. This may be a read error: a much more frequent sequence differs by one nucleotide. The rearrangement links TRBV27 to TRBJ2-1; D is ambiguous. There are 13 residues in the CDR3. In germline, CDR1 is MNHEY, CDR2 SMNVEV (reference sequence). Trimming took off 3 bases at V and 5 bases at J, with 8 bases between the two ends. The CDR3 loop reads CASSLYHNNEQFF. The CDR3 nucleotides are TGTGCCAGCAGTTTGTACCACAACAATGAGCAGTTCTTC.

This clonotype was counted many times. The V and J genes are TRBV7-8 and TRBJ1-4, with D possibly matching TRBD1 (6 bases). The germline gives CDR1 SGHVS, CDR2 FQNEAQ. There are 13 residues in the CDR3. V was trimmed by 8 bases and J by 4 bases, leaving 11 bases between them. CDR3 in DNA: TGTGCCAGCCAGGGGAGGGTTAATGAAAAACTGTTTTTT. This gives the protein CASQGRVNEKLFF.